Listed here are 25 T cell receptor beta chains from one sample, sequenced in a study of blood T cells in healthy people across ages (dated by TCRdb to between 2015 and 2017). Libraries were built with 5' RACE. Sequencing was performed on an Illumina HiSeq 2500. A second PCR of about 7 to 12 cycles was performed with a sample-barcoded 5' primer and a J-beta primer mix. TCRdb passed the public sequencing reads through fastp at Q25 and MiXCR, retaining productive beta sequences. Here each entry gathers all rows of one CDR3 protein and keeps the most common genes and DNA. For this sample there are hundreds of thousands of distinct CDR3 sequences; about 52% appear just once. 30% to 40% of the sample goes to the ten largest clones. The sequenced material came from blood. Receptors were obtained from a woman in her fifties or sixties in good health.

The rearrangement links TRBV9 to TRBJ2-5, with 10 bases aligning to TRBD2. Germline lookup yields CDR1 SGDLS and CDR2 YYNGEE. The CDR3 totals 16 residues. V dropped 0 bases and J dropped 7; count of bases not matched to a gene: 9. CDR3 DNA sequence: TGTGCCAGCAGCGTAGACGGACTAGCGGTCCGGGGGACCCAGTACTTC. It is translated as CASSVDGLAVRGTQYF.

The chain combines TRBV5-1 with TRBJ2-2, with no clear D. The CDR3 extends over 14 amino acids. V was clipped by 5 bases and J by 0 bases, with 8 bases between them. Germline CDR1 is SGHRS and CDR2 is YFSETQ. Written as DNA, the CDR3 is TGCGCCAGCAGAACTGTCCCGAACACCGGGGAGCTGTTTTTT. Translating gives CASRTVPNTGELFF. The full variable domain, its missing parts supplied by reference TRBV5-1 and TRBJ2-2, is KAGVTQTPRYLIKTRGQQVTLSCSPISGHRSVSWYQQTPGQGLQFLFEYFSETQRNKGNFPGRFSGRQFSNSRSEMNVSTLELGDSALYLCASRTVPNTGELFFGEGSRLTVL.

This clonotype has just a few counts. The J gene is TRBJ1-1, the V gene TRBV5-6; unclear D gene. Germline V gives CDR1 SGHDT, CDR2 YYEEEE. The V and J ends lost 7 bases and 4 bases respectively, with 17 bases between them. The CDR3 spans 14 residues. In DNA form, the CDR3 reads TGTGCCAGCGGCCTCTTTGGGTGGGGCACTGAAGCTTTCTTT. Translation gives CASGLFGWGTEAFF.

The chain links TRBV7-9 to TRBJ2-7; TRBD2 is a possible D gene (5 bases). CDR1 is SEHNR, CDR2 FQNEAQ, per germline (reference sequence). V was clipped by 4 bases and J by 3 bases, with 22 bases between them. The CDR3 extends over 17 amino acids. The DNA of the CDR3 is TGTGCCAGCAGCTCGGATAGGCCGGGAAGAGGTTTCTACGAGCAGTACTTC. Its translation: CASSSDRPGRGFYEQYF.

This clonotype was recorded only once. The V gene is TRBV6-1, the J gene TRBJ2-1, with 7 positions matching TRBD2. V dropped 6 bases and J dropped 5; count of bases not matched to a gene: 7. The germline CDR1 and CDR2 sequences are MNHNS and SASEGT. The CDR3 totals 14 residues. The CDR3 sequence: CASSETTSHNEQFF. The CDR3 DNA reads TGTGCCAGCAGCGAAACGACTAGCCACAATGAGCAGTTCTTC.

V is TRBV4-1 and J is TRBJ1-2; 7 bases align to TRBD1. CDR1 is MGHRA and CDR2 is YSYEKL in the germline V gene. This CDR3 region has 15 residues. The V and J ends lost 0 bases and 4 bases, in that order; junction bases with no gene match: 5. CDR3 sequence (DNA): TGCGCCAGCAGCCAAGATCGGGACAGATCCTATGGCTACACCTTC. It is translated as CASSQDRDRSYGYTF.

About this clonotype itself: At one end, the junction sequence differs from germline, possibly due to a read error. V is TRBV20-1 and J is TRBJ2-1; 8 nucleotides match TRBD1. Germline V gene lookup returns CDR1 DFQATT and CDR2 SNEGSKA (reference sequence). The CDR3 length is 14 residues. The CDR3 loop is CSAPDRGSFNEQFF. The DNA of the CDR3 is TGCAGTGCTCCTGACAGGGGTTCCTTCAATGAGCAGTTCTTC.

The table lists this clonotype with a few counts. The chain couples TRBV7-9 to TRBJ2-1; perhaps TRBD2 as D (6 bases). Trimming removed 5 bases from V and 4 bases from J, with 15 bases in between. The CDR3 totals 15 residues. Looked up from germline, CDR1 is SEHNR and CDR2 is FQNEAQ (reference sequence). CDR3 protein: CASSPKGLDYNEQFF. The CDR3 nucleotides read TGTGCCAGCAGCCCAAAGGGACTCGATTACAATGAGCAGTTCTTC. Using reference TRBV7-9 and TRBJ2-1 for the parts outside the CDR3, the full variable domain is DTGVSQNPRHKITKRGQNVTFRCDPISEHNRLYWYRQTLGQGPEFLTYFQNEAQLEKSRLLSDRFSAERPKGSFSTLEIQRTEQGDSAMYLCASSPKGLDYNEQFFGPGTRLTVL.

The chain links TRBV7-2 to TRBJ2-7; 7 bases are shared with TRBD1. Losses at the gene ends were 6 bases for V and 7 bases for J; bases not matched to a gene: 12. The germline CDR1 and CDR2 sequences are SGHTA and FQGNSA. The CDR3 consists of 14 residues. The CDR3 loop is CASSPPGQYNEQYF. In nucleotides, the CDR3 is TGTGCCAGCAGTCCCCCGGGACAGTACAATGAGCAGTACTTC.

This clonotype appeared once. This chain joins TRBV18 and TRBJ1-1, with D perhaps matching TRBD1 (5 bases). Trimming removed 4 bases from V and 7 bases from J, with 13 bases in between. The CDR3 runs 13 residues. CDR1 is KGHSH and CDR2 is LQKENI in the germline V gene. In DNA form, the CDR3 reads TGTGCCAGCTCACGTCTCAGGGAGAATGAAGCTTTCTTT. Amino acid sequence: CASSRLRENEAFF.

The CDR3 protein is CASSPNRLAATEAFF. The CDR3 region has the DNA TGTGCCAGCAGCCCAAACCGACTGGCGGCCACTGAAGCTTTCTTT. The chain uses TRBV7-2 and TRBJ1-1, with unresolved D. CDR3 length equals 15 residues. The germline V and J ends were trimmed by 5 bases and 4 bases, with 17 bases remaining between them. From germline, CDR1 is SGHTA and CDR2 FQGNSA.

This chain connects TRBV2 to TRBJ2-4, with 9 positions matching TRBD2. The last part of the DNA fits TRBJ2-7 better; the J call may be wrong. The CDR3 has 14 residues. CDR1 and CDR2 from the germline V gene are SNHLY and FYNNEI. The CDR3 DNA reads as TGTGCCAGCGCACGCGCTAGCGGGATCTACGAGCAGTACTTC. Translation: CASARASGIYEQYF.

The V and J genes are TRBV7-3 and TRBJ2-3; 10 nucleotides line up with TRBD2. V lost 1 base and J lost 4; bases outside the gene matches: 5. CDR1 and CDR2 from the germline V gene are SGHTA and FQGTGA. The CDR3 sequence is 16 residues long. The CDR3 DNA is TGTGCCAGCAGCTTAATACCAGCGGGAGGGTCAGATACGCAGTATTTT. This translates into CASSLIPAGGSDTQYF.

As to this clonotype: One junction end does not reproduce the germline sequence, and a read error may be involved. V usage is TRBV7-6 and J usage is TRBJ2-5, with 8 bases that match TRBD1. TRBJ2-7 matches the DNA end more closely, so the J call is doubtful. The CDR3 runs 15 residues. Germline lookup yields CDR1 SGHVS and CDR2 FNYEAQ. CDR3 sequence reads: CAGSENRGDLYEQYF. The DNA of the CDR3 is TGTGCCGGCAGCGAAAACAGGGGGGATCTGTACGAGCAGTACTTC.

With respect to this clonotype: This may be a read error, as it is one base from a much larger clone. V gene TRBV29-1 combines with J gene TRBJ1-2; 8 bases are shared with TRBD1. Trimming cost V 7 bases and J 8 bases; bases outside gene matches: 9. CDR3 length equals 12 residues. CDR1 is SQVTM and CDR2 is ANQGSEA in the germline V gene. The CDR3 reads CSGGQGGDGYTF. CDR3 coding DNA: TGCAGCGGTGGACAGGGCGGAGACGGCTACACCTTC.

The table lists this clonotype with a few counts. The chain links TRBV7-3 to TRBJ2-3; no clear D gene. Germline values: CDR1 SGHTA, CDR2 FQGTGA. V was trimmed by 0 bases and J by 0 bases, leaving 4 bases between them. This CDR3 comprises 14 residues. DNA of the CDR3: TGTGCCAGCAGCTTAACCTTAAGCACAGATACGCAGTATTTT. This encodes CASSLTLSTDTQYF.

The chain combines TRBV7-3 with TRBJ1-2; 11 bases map to TRBD1. CDR1 is SGHTA and CDR2 is FQGTGA in the germline V gene. The CDR3 runs to 13 residues. V shed 5 bases and J 6 bases; nucleotides not matched to a gene: 2. CDR3 residues: CASSTGQGDGYTF. DNA for the CDR3: TGTGCCAGCAGCACGGGACAGGGGGATGGCTACACCTTC.

This chain connects TRBV7-2 to TRBJ1-2; 7 positions match TRBD1. V lost 3 bases to trimming and J lost 7 bases; unmatched junction nucleotides: 8. Germline CDR1 is SGHTA and CDR2 is FQGNSA. This CDR3 has 14 amino acids. Here the CDR3 reads CASSFPKGAGGYTF. CDR3 in DNA: TGTGCCAGCAGCTTCCCAAAGGGGGCTGGTGGCTACACCTTC.

This clonotype showed up just a few times. This chain uses TRBV20-1 with TRBJ1-2; a weak D match, TRBD1 (5 bases). The CDR3 length is 14 residues. In germline, CDR1 is DFQATT, CDR2 SNEGSKA (reference sequence). V was pared by 5 bases and J by 8 bases, with 21 bases between. CDR3 region: CSAEIPSQGRGYTF. Written as DNA, the CDR3 is TGCAGTGCTGAGATCCCATCCCAGGGCCGGGGCTACACCTTC.

The rearrangement uses TRBV18 and TRBJ2-7, with a possible D match to TRBD2 (5 bases). The CDR3 totals 12 residues. CDR1 KGHSH and CDR2 LQKENI come from the germline V gene. The CDR3 DNA reads as TGTGCCAGCTCACCGACCGACTACGAGCGGTACGTC. It translates to CASSPTDYERYV.

Many counts were recorded for this clonotype. CDR3 sequence (DNA): TGTGCCAGCAGCCTCGGGACTAGCGGGAGAGAGACCCAGTACTTC. It specifies CASSLGTSGRETQYF. The rearrangement uses TRBV7-7 and TRBJ2-5; TRBD2 aligns across 14 bases. CDR1 and CDR2 (germline): SSHAT, FNYEAQ (reference sequence). The V gene end was trimmed by 5 bases and the J gene end by 4 bases; junction bases not matched to a gene: 3. CDR3 length: 15 amino acids.

V is TRBV20-1 and J is TRBJ2-5; 7 nucleotides align to TRBD2. V lost 3 bases and J lost 1; bases outside the gene matches: 11. Germline V gene lookup returns CDR1 DFQATT and CDR2 SNEGSKA (reference sequence). The CDR3 has 16 residues. This chain's CDR3 is CSASAVRGGPQETQYF. For the CDR3, the DNA is TGCAGTGCTAGCGCTGTTAGGGGAGGGCCCCAAGAGACCCAGTACTTC.

This clonotype was found a few times. This chain connects TRBV4-2 to TRBJ1-6; D remains unclear. CDR1 LGHNA and CDR2 YNFKEQ come from the germline V gene. CDR3 length equals 16 residues. V was trimmed by 2 bases and J by 6 bases, leaving 14 bases between them. The CDR3 spells CASSQIHLLPNSPLHF. CDR3 coding DNA: TGTGCCAGCAGCCAAATACACCTTCTACCTAATTCACCCCTCCACTTT.

This rearrangement joins TRBV5-1 to TRBJ2-7; D is uncertain. V was cut by 3 bases and J by 3 bases, with 16 bases left in between. Germline loops: CDR1 SGHRS, CDR2 YFSETQ. The CDR3 runs 15 residues. The CDR3 sequence is CASSSSPSDLYEQYF. Written as DNA, the CDR3 is TGCGCCAGCAGCTCTTCCCCGAGTGACCTCTACGAGCAGTACTTC.

This sequence joins TRBV29-1 and TRBJ2-4, with D possibly matching TRBD1 (6 bases). The CDR3 has 14 residues. Germline V lookup: CDR1 SQVTM, CDR2 ANQGSEA. V was clipped by 3 bases and J by 13 bases, with 22 bases between them. The CDR3 reads CSVEGASTYNEQYF. The CDR3 nucleotides read TGCAGCGTTGAGGGGGCTTCGACCTACAATGAGCAGTACTTC.